The T cell receptor beta chain under discussion was sequenced for a study of OX40 agonist ivuxolimab in advanced cancers. About the study: Cancers in dose escalation were hepatocellular, melanoma, renal cell and head and neck. Three individuals attained partial responses, comprising one hepatocellular carcinoma case and two cutaneous melanoma cases.

The repertoire was sequenced with immunoSEQ multiplex PCR; TCRdb's copy has only in-frame clones and lacks some. This sample has tens of thousands of clones, with 80% to 85% found just once. Comments on this clone: Its specificity is not known.

Study findings and constraints: Not determined was the antigen specificity of the expanded peripheral T cells. The study found that CD8+ T cells averaged more expanded clones than CD4+.

The CDR3 contains 15 residues. Trimming shortened V by 3 bases and J by 6 bases, and 14 bases separated the two germline ends. In germline, CDR1 is MNHEY, CDR2 SMNVEV (reference sequence). This clonotype originated in an adult with an advanced solid tumor such as melanoma, head and neck, liver or kidney cancer. This specimen was CD4+ or CD8+ T cells sorted from blood, taken in a trial of the OX40 agonist ivuxolimab. This chain links TRBV27 with TRBJ1-4; the D gene is possibly TRBD1 (5 bases). The CDR3 DNA reads TGTGCCAGCAGTTTGACAGCACGAGGGGATGAAAAACTGTTTTTT. Amino acids: CASSLTARGDEKLFF. The whole variable domain, remainder taken from reference TRBV27 and TRBJ1-4, is EAQVTQNPRYLITVTGKKLTVTCSQNMNHEYMSWYRQDPGLGLRQIYYSMNVEVTDKGDVPEGYKVSRKEKRNFPLILESPSPNQTSLYFCASSLTARGDEKLFFGSGTQLSVL.